One TCR beta chain is described in this entry. Its antigen remains unidentified. No base qualities exist here, and no much larger clone lies one base off it. This sample is part of a study of T cells in Graves' hyperthyroidism and ophthalmopathy (dated by TCRdb to between 2017 and 2020). In the study overall: Peripheral blood samples were taken at the time of initial diagnosis, prior to any treatment. Prospective prediction of ophthalmopathy was tested in an independent validation cohort consisting of some 20 hyperthyroidism patients and some 16 patients who later progressed to ophthalmopathy. Thyroid tissue and blood T-cell repertoires from six Graves' hyperthyroidism patients were also compared in the study. The paper describes TCR Vbeta CDR3 sequencing of around 130 peripheral blood samples, made up of 43 ophthalmopathy patients, 70 to 75 hyperthyroidism patients and around 17 progressor patients. After blood sampling, hyperthyroidism patients were treated with methimazole at a starting dose of 30 mg daily, and ophthalmopathy patients were treated with high-dose intravenous methylprednisolone. The approximately 97 discovery patients were randomly divided into training and test sets at a 7:3 ratio. To identify distinguishing TCR V-J signatures, a discovery cohort of some 100 patients was used, comprising 43 with Graves' ophthalmopathy and about 59 with stable Graves' hyperthyroidism.

The TCR beta CDR3 regions were amplified from RNA transcripts. The first round of RT-PCR for the TCR CDR3 was performed with the HTBI primer set and the Qiagen OneStep RT-PCR kit. The libraries were constructed in a second round of multiplex PCR and then size-selected and purified. Paired-end sequencing of the libraries was performed with 100 bp reads on an Illumina HiSeq2000. Per the original workflow: Raw data were processed with SOAPnuke, discarding reads with adapters, uncalled bases, mean Phred below 15, or no exact constant-primer or identifier match. High-quality paired reads were merged with COPE v1.2.5, and unique nucleotide sequences were defined as clonotypes. Clonotypes were aligned to IMGT TRBV, TRBD and TRBJ reference segments using MiTCR v1.1. The analysis was restricted to V-J combinations with a frequency above 0.0001, which together covered over 99% of the repertoires. The TCS score was defined as the ratio of F50 (clonal expansion) to E x V (chaos), calculated using BLOSUM62-based TCRdist between CDR3 peptides within each V-J. Welch's t-statistics and random forest reduced approximately 520 V-J features to around 14, which were used in a naive Bayes classifier (R e1071). Using fastp at Q25 and MiXCR, TCRdb reprocessed the public reads and kept productive beta chains. One record per CDR3 amino acid sequence lists the most common genes and DNA. Clone size and V and J calls follow TCRdb, not the original study. Counted in this sample were approximately 700,000 distinct CDR3 sequences; around 17% of them appeared once. Approximately 8.4% of the sample rests with the top ten.

The paper's findings and limits, for the study overall: In cross-validation, a model built on a 13 V-J signature told ophthalmopathy apart from stable hyperthyroidism with under 90% sensitivity and roughly 82% specificity, and in testing the same model reached 80%/75%. Most expanded thyroid clonotypes (frequency above 0.001) were also detected in blood, a finding suggesting that blood repertoires may reflect thyroid immune responses. Sample size was not statistically predetermined, and investigators were not blinded to group allocation. In validation, progression to ophthalmopathy was predicted by the model with 70.59% sensitivity and nearly 75% specificity, a median of roughly 6.4 months before onset.

A patient counted as having stable Graves' hyperthyroidism if no progression to ophthalmopathy occurred over 18 months of follow-up. The hyperthyroidism patients were between 18 and 65 years old and newly diagnosed, with a disease duration of less than 2 months. The study excluded patients with uncontrolled infections, other autoimmune diseases, pregnancy or lactation. Diagnoses were established on the basis of clinical symptoms, serum thyroxine and TRAb, thyroid ultrasound, and orbital computed tomography. PBMCs were separated from 7.5 to 10 ml of fresh peripheral blood using Ficoll-Paque density gradient centrifugation. Trizol reagent was used to extract total RNA, and RNA quality was then checked on an Agilent 2100 Bioanalyzer. The germline V gene encodes CDR1 SEHNR and CDR2 FQNEAQ (reference sequence). The CDR3 runs 15 amino acids, cysteine and phenylalanine included. Only CDR3 DNA remains: 45 bases, in frame from the first base. Cut back by 2 bases and 1 base, the V and J ends lie 11 bases apart.

Sequenced: blood. The chain was built from TRBV7-9 and TRBJ2-5; the D gene is perhaps TRBD1, from 5 matching bases. This receptor was identified in a man between 18 and 35 years old with Graves' hyperthyroidism. The bases are TGTGCCAGCAGCTTACCAGGGTATTCCCAAGAGACCCAGTACTTC. The encoded protein is CASSLPGYSQETQYF.